The rows below give T cell receptor beta chains drawn from one sample of a study of molecular identifiers for immune sequencing clone quantification. TCRdb re-analysed the PCR reads in MiXCR, keeping a single row per CDR3 protein. The sample lists 85,000 to 130,000 distinct CDR3 sequences, roughly 38% occurring once. What was sequenced was naive CD8+ T cells from blood, with Jurkat cell RNA spiked in. These receptor sequences come from a human donor in good health. Some libraries in this study had Jurkat cell RNA spiked in. Each CDR3 is given with its conserved first and last residue. Fields, in order: clone size, J gene, V gene, D gene, CDR3 protein, CDR3 DNA. The D gene is left open where the match is weak. Clone size is not always given. Where it is, it says once, few, many or a class for expanded clones.

clone size: NA; J gene: TRBJ2-7; V gene: TRBV2; D gene: TRBD1; CDR3 protein: CASCFTGGGGGEQYF; CDR3 DNA: TGTGCCAGCTGTTTTACAGGGGGCGGCGGGGGAGAGCAGTACTTC
clone size: many; J gene: TRBJ1-3; V gene: TRBV4-3; D gene: NA; CDR3 protein: CASSQAGLSGNTIYF; CDR3 DNA: TGCGCCAGCAGCCAAGCCGGACTTTCTGGAAACACCATATATTTT
clone size: NA; J gene: TRBJ2-7; V gene: TRBV4-3; D gene: NA; CDR3 protein: CASSQGLMGEQYF; CDR3 DNA: TGCGCCAGCAGCCAAGGATTAATGGGTGAGCAGTACTTC
clone size: NA; J gene: TRBJ2-1; V gene: TRBV5-1; D gene: TRBD1; CDR3 protein: CASSGDRGHEQFF; CDR3 DNA: TGCGCCAGCAGCGGCGACAGGGGCCATGAGCAGTTCTTC
clone size: NA; J gene: TRBJ2-1; V gene: TRBV15; D gene: NA; CDR3 protein: CATSITYNEQFF; CDR3 DNA: TGTGCCACCAGCATTACGTACAATGAGCAGTTCTTC
clone size: few; J gene: TRBJ2-3; V gene: TRBV27; D gene: NA; CDR3 protein: CASSLSASLTDTQYF; CDR3 DNA: TGTGCCAGCAGTTTATCGGCTTCTCTCACAGATACGCAGTATTTT
clone size: few; J gene: TRBJ1-1; V gene: TRBV6-2/TRBV6-3; D gene: NA; CDR3 protein: CASSYDRLNTEAFF; CDR3 DNA: TGTGCCAGCAGTTACGACAGACTGAACACTGAAGCTTTCTTT
clone size: NA; J gene: TRBJ2-7; V gene: TRBV6-2/TRBV6-3; D gene: TRBD2; CDR3 protein: CASGKVSGSHGYEQYF; CDR3 DNA: TGTGCCAGCGGGAAAGTTAGCGGGAGTCACGGCTACGAGCAGTACTTC
clone size: many; J gene: TRBJ2-4; V gene: TRBV9; D gene: NA; CDR3 protein: CASQEGVAKNIQYF; CDR3 DNA: TGTGCCAGCCAAGAGGGGGTAGCCAAAAACATTCAGTACTTC
clone size: NA; J gene: TRBJ1-1; V gene: TRBV7-6; D gene: NA; CDR3 protein: CASSLGFIRNTEAFF; CDR3 DNA: TGTGCCAGCAGCTTGGGATTCATAAGGAACACTGAAGCTTTCTTT
clone size: many; J gene: TRBJ2-3; V gene: TRBV28; D gene: NA; CDR3 protein: CASSTSTDTQYF; CDR3 DNA: TGTGCCAGCAGTACGAGCACAGATACGCAGTATTTT
clone size: many; J gene: TRBJ2-7; V gene: TRBV20-1; D gene: TRBD2; CDR3 protein: CSATAGVSYEQYF; CDR3 DNA: TGCAGTGCTACAGCGGGAGTGTCCTACGAGCAGTACTTC
clone size: NA; J gene: TRBJ1-1; V gene: TRBV6-6; D gene: TRBD1; CDR3 protein: CASRGQPNTEAFF; CDR3 DNA: TGTGCCAGCAGGGGACAGCCGAACACTGAAGCTTTCTTT
clone size: many; J gene: TRBJ2-3; V gene: TRBV7-9; D gene: NA; CDR3 protein: CASSPGEADTQYF; CDR3 DNA: TGTGCCAGCAGCCCAGGGGAGGCAGATACGCAGTATTTT
clone size: few; J gene: TRBJ2-7; V gene: TRBV27; D gene: TRBD1; CDR3 protein: CASGRTGGYEQSF; CDR3 DNA: TGTGCCAGCGGCCGGACAGGGGGCTACGAGCAGTCCTTC
clone size: few; J gene: TRBJ1-4; V gene: TRBV20-1; D gene: TRBD1; CDR3 protein: CSARVSGGNEKLFF; CDR3 DNA: TGCAGTGCTAGAGTATCAGGGGGTAATGAAAAACTGTTTTTT
clone size: many; J gene: TRBJ2-7; V gene: TRBV29-1; D gene: TRBD1; CDR3 protein: CSVEKGTGPYEQYF; CDR3 DNA: TGCAGCGTTGAAAAGGGGACAGGTCCCTACGAGCAGTACTTC
clone size: many; J gene: TRBJ2-5; V gene: TRBV5-4; D gene: NA; CDR3 protein: CASSFFTGYQETQYF; CDR3 DNA: TGTGCCAGCAGCTTTTTTACAGGGTACCAAGAGACCCAGTACTTC
clone size: NA; J gene: TRBJ2-1; V gene: TRBV28; D gene: NA; CDR3 protein: CASSLMAGSDEQFF; CDR3 DNA: TGTGCCAGCAGTTTAATGGCGGGAAGCGATGAGCAGTTCTTC
clone size: NA; J gene: TRBJ2-7; V gene: TRBV9; D gene: NA; CDR3 protein: CASSETGTHLYEQYF; CDR3 DNA: TGTGCCAGCAGCGAGACCGGGACACATCTCTACGAGCAGTACTTC
clone size: few; J gene: TRBJ1-4; V gene: TRBV27; D gene: NA; CDR3 protein: CASSLFRGPGEKLFF; CDR3 DNA: TGTGCCAGCAGTTTATTTAGGGGTCCTGGGGAAAAACTGTTTTTT
clone size: few; J gene: TRBJ2-1; V gene: TRBV9; D gene: NA; CDR3 protein: CASSVGGAGRNEQFF; CDR3 DNA: TGTGCCAGCAGCGTAGGGGGTGCCGGGAGAAATGAGCAGTTCTTC
clone size: many; J gene: TRBJ2-3; V gene: TRBV9; D gene: TRBD2; CDR3 protein: CASSEPSSGRETDTQYF; CDR3 DNA: TGTGCCAGCAGCGAGCCCTCTAGCGGGAGAGAAACAGATACGCAGTATTTT
clone size: NA; J gene: TRBJ2-1; V gene: TRBV6-5; D gene: NA; CDR3 protein: CASSKDESSYNEQFF; CDR3 DNA: TGTGCCAGCAGTAAGGACGAAAGCTCCTACAATGAGCAGTTCTTC
clone size: many; J gene: TRBJ1-4; V gene: TRBV5-1; D gene: NA; CDR3 protein: CASGDTTNEKLFF; CDR3 DNA: TGCGCCAGCGGGGACACTACAAATGAAAAACTGTTTTTT
clone size: NA; J gene: TRBJ1-1; V gene: TRBV11-1; D gene: NA; CDR3 protein: CASSPSWGTEAFF; CDR3 DNA: TGTGCCAGCAGCCCCTCGTGGGGCACTGAAGCTTTCTTT
clone size: few; J gene: TRBJ2-1; V gene: TRBV15; D gene: TRBD2; CDR3 protein: CATSRDQSSASGYLFF; CDR3 DNA: TGTGCCACCAGCAGAGATCAATCCTCGGCTAGCGGTTATCTGTTCTTC
clone size: NA; J gene: TRBJ2-1; V gene: TRBV7-9; D gene: NA; CDR3 protein: CASSSTENNNEQFF; CDR3 DNA: TGTGCCAGCAGCTCTACAGAGAACAACAATGAGCAGTTCTTC
clone size: many; J gene: TRBJ2-2; V gene: TRBV7-3; D gene: NA; CDR3 protein: CASSLMGMAGELFF; CDR3 DNA: TGTGCCAGCAGCTTAATGGGAATGGCCGGGGAGCTGTTTTTT
clone size: NA; J gene: TRBJ2-2; V gene: TRBV28; D gene: TRBD1; CDR3 protein: CASSLGQSTGELFF; CDR3 DNA: TGTGCCAGCAGTTTGGGACAGTCCACCGGGGAGCTGTTTTTT
clone size: many; J gene: TRBJ2-7; V gene: TRBV28; D gene: NA; CDR3 protein: CASRGGAGQYF; CDR3 DNA: TGTGCCAGCAGAGGCGGGGCGGGGCAGTACTTC
clone size: NA; J gene: TRBJ2-7; V gene: TRBV7-9; D gene: NA; CDR3 protein: CASSLQSDFYEQYF; CDR3 DNA: TGTGCCAGCAGCCTCCAATCGGATTTCTACGAGCAGTACTTC